The clone carrying this TCR beta chain was counted many times. What it binds is not known. This sample is part of a study of T cells in Graves' hyperthyroidism and ophthalmopathy. This CDR3 contains 13 residues. The ends lost 3 bases at V and 5 bases at J; junction bases unmatched: 3. Germline CDR1 and CDR2: DFQATT and SNEGSKA (reference sequence). Findings and limits, study-wide: Ophthalmopathy and stable hyperthyroidism were told apart by a 13 V-J model. Blood held most thyroid clonotypes expanded above 0.001 frequency. The model predicted ophthalmopathy a median about 6.6 months before onset.

RNA transcripts were the template for amplifying TCR beta CDR3 regions. The study used the HTBI primer set for a first-round RT-PCR of the TCR CDR3. TCRdb ran MiXCR on the multiplex PCR reads and lists one entry per CDR3 protein. Of hundreds of thousands of distinct CDR3 sequences in the sample, approximately 19% were seen once. Pregnant or lactating patients were excluded, as were those with uncontrolled infection or other autoimmune disease. Material for sequencing was blood. The sequence came from a woman between 45 and 65 years old with Graves' hyperthyroidism that later progressed to Graves' ophthalmopathy. The J gene is TRBJ1-5, the V gene TRBV20-1; 8 bases align to TRBD1. The CDR3 reads CSARMTGDQPQHF. The CDR3 DNA reads TGCAGTGCTAGGATGACAGGGGATCAGCCCCAGCATTTT.